This T cell receptor beta chain was retrieved from a study of T-cell memory formation after mild COVID-19. Study overall: TCR clusters were mostly donor specific. Study-wide results and limits: A subset of responding clones appeared in pre-infection memory, suggesting cross-reactive memory joined.

Each CDR3 protein gets one entry after TCRdb re-called the 5' RACE reads with MiXCR. The profile shows around 130,000 distinct CDR3 sequences, around a sixth of them singletons. Germline V lookup: CDR1 SGHAT, CDR2 FQNNGV. The CDR3 is 15 amino acids. V lost 2 bases to trimming and J lost 3 bases; unmatched junction nucleotides: 3. This clonotype has a handful of counts. Antigen unknown. The J gene is TRBJ2-1, the V gene TRBV11-2; 8 nucleotides match TRBD2. The sequenced material came from PBMCs or a T cell subset sorted from them (not recorded which). The TCR was taken from an adult woman who had mild COVID-19 (a few samples of this study predate the infection). Cell type and time point are not known. The DNA for the CDR3 is TGTGCCAGCAGCTTACCGGGACTAGGCTACAATGAGCAGTTCTTC. Protein product: CASSLPGLGYNEQFF.